A selection of T cell receptor beta chains follows, all from one sample in a study of vaccination effects on CD4 cells after COVID-19. Their antigens remain unidentified. The repertoire was sequenced with immunoSEQ multiplex PCR; TCRdb's copy has only in-frame clones and lacks some. The sample records more than 25,000 clones, around 80% being singletons. The source was CD4+ T cells from PBMCs cultured with SARS-CoV-2 spike peptides, collected after COVID-19 vaccination. These receptors all stem from a human donor who received a COVID-19 vaccine. Some clones in this sample may be carry-over from other donors' samples. CDR3s include the opening cysteine and the closing phenylalanine or tryptophan. D genes are given only for firm matches. Only part of the rows carry a size: once, few, many, or a class if the clone is expanded.

V: TRBV27
J: TRBJ1-5
size: -
D: -
CDR3: CASSRSYNQPQHF
DNA: TGTGCCAGCAGCCGAAGCTACAATCAGCCCCAGCATTTT

V: TRBV24-1
J: TRBJ1-2
size: -
D: TRBD1
CDR3: CATSDPGTGLYGYTF
DNA: TGTGCCACCAGTGATCCCGGGACAGGCCTCTATGGCTACACCTTC

V: TRBV7-2
J: TRBJ1-6
size: -
D: TRBD1
CDR3: CASSTRTGLYSPLHF
DNA: TGTGCCAGCAGCACGAGGACAGGGTTGTATTCACCCCTCCACTTT

V: TRBV3-1/TRBV3-2
J: TRBJ2-1
size: -
D: -
CDR3: CASRDYKGWLMGYNEQFF
DNA: TGTGCCAGCAGAGACTATAAAGGCTGGTTAATGGGTTACAATGAGCAGTTCTTC

V: TRBV4-3
J: TRBJ2-1
size: -
D: -
CDR3: CASSQDLARNEQFF
DNA: TGCGCCAGCAGCCAAGATTTAGCGAGGAATGAGCAGTTCTTC

V: TRBV4-3
J: TRBJ1-4
size: -
D: -
CDR3: CASSLGSPTNEKLFF
DNA: TGCGCCAGCAGCCTTGGTTCCCCAACTAATGAAAAACTGTTTTTT

V: TRBV9
J: TRBJ1-2
size: -
D: -
CDR3: CASSRANLGYTF
DNA: TGTGCCAGCAGCAGGGCAAACCTTGGCTACACCTTC

V: TRBV7-2
J: TRBJ2-1
size: -
D: -
CDR3: CASSPGGGGSYNEQFF
DNA: TGTGCCAGCAGCCCCGGAGGGGGGGGCTCCTACAATGAGCAGTTCTTC

V: TRBV14
J: TRBJ1-1
size: -
D: -
CDR3: CASSHGVLLSPPTTKAFF
DNA: TGTGCCAGCAGCCACGGGGTTCTATTATCGCCTCCCACCACAAAAGCTTTCTTT

V: TRBV10-3
J: TRBJ1-5
size: -
D: TRBD1
CDR3: CAISGQGGQPQHF
DNA: TGTGCCATCAGTGGACAGGGAGGCCAGCCCCAGCATTTT

V: TRBV6-5
J: TRBJ1-2
size: once
D: -
CDR3: CASNAGTGNYGYTF
DNA: TGTGCCAGCAACGCAGGGACGGGAAACTATGGCTACACCTTC

V: TRBV6-5
J: TRBJ2-5
size: -
D: -
CDR3: CASSYDRKYQETQYF
DNA: TGTGCCAGCAGTTACGACAGGAAGTACCAAGAGACCCAGTACTTC

V: TRBV6-5
J: TRBJ1-1
size: few
D: TRBD1
CDR3: CASSYLGRGLITEAFF
DNA: TGTGCCAGCAGTTACCTCGGCAGGGGGTTAATCACTGAAGCTTTCTTT

V: TRBV9
J: TRBJ1-2
size: -
D: TRBD1
CDR3: CASLSGRGSGYTF
DNA: TGTGCCAGCCTTTCTGGCAGGGGGAGTGGCTACACCTTC

V: TRBV28
J: TRBJ2-2
size: -
D: -
CDR3: CASSFGPRELFF
DNA: TGTGCCAGCAGTTTTGGGCCGAGGGAGCTGTTTTTT

V: TRBV27
J: TRBJ1-2
size: -
D: -
CDR3: CASSLHKRNYGYTF
DNA: TGTGCCAGCAGTTTACATAAGAGGAACTATGGCTACACCTTC

V: TRBV30
J: TRBJ1-5
size: -
D: -
CDR3: CAWSGEGRYQPQHF
DNA: TGTGCCTGGAGTGGGGAGGGGAGATATCAGCCCCAGCATTTT

V: TRBV18
J: TRBJ1-1
size: -
D: TRBD1
CDR3: CASSPDNRGMRTEAFF
DNA: TGTGCCAGCTCACCAGATAACAGGGGAATGCGCACTGAAGCTTTCTTT

V: TRBV6-2/TRBV6-3
J: TRBJ2-1
size: -
D: -
CDR3: CASSYRRPYNEQFF
DNA: TGTGCCAGCAGTTACCGTAGACCTTACAATGAGCAGTTCTTC

V: TRBV18
J: TRBJ2-1
size: -
D: TRBD1
CDR3: CASSRQGTYNEQFF
DNA: TGTGCCAGCTCACGACAGGGTACCTACAATGAGCAGTTCTTC

V: TRBV2
J: TRBJ2-5
size: -
D: TRBD1
CDR3: CAALRDRGRGETQYF
DNA: TGTGCCGCACTTCGGGACAGGGGGCGAGGGGAGACCCAGTACTTC

V: TRBV15
J: TRBJ1-4
size: -
D: -
CDR3: CATSRDSGYNEKLFF
DNA: TGTGCCACCAGCAGAGATTCGGGTTATAATGAAAAACTGTTTTTT

V: TRBV18
J: TRBJ2-3
size: -
D: -
CDR3: CASSPVQTSTDTQYF
DNA: TGTGCCAGCTCACCTGTACAGACTAGCACAGATACGCAGTATTTT

V: TRBV10-2
J: TRBJ2-3
size: -
D: -
CDR3: CASNWEAGIGPTDTQYF
DNA: TGCGCCAGCAACTGGGAGGCCGGAATAGGTCCCACAGATACGCAGTATTTT

V: TRBV30
J: TRBJ2-2
size: -
D: TRBD2
CDR3: CAWGLAGVNTGELFF
DNA: TGTGCCTGGGGACTAGCGGGGGTCAACACCGGGGAGCTGTTTTTT

V: TRBV29-1
J: TRBJ2-2
size: few
D: TRBD1
CDR3: CSVRDRGDTGELFF
DNA: TGCAGCGTCCGGGACAGGGGCGACACCGGGGAGCTGTTTTTT

V: TRBV6-5
J: TRBJ2-3
size: -
D: -
CDR3: CASTINSLSTDTQYF
DNA: TGTGCCAGCACGATAAACAGCCTTAGCACAGATACGCAGTATTTT

V: TRBV6-5
J: TRBJ1-6
size: -
D: -
CDR3: CASSYSTRGHLHF
DNA: TGTGCCAGCAGTTACTCAACCAGGGGACATCTCCACTTT

V: TRBV6-5
J: TRBJ2-2
size: -
D: TRBD1
CDR3: CASSLRTGPTGELFF
DNA: TGTGCCAGCAGTCTCCGGACAGGGCCCACCGGGGAGCTGTTTTTT

V: TRBV5-1
J: TRBJ2-3
size: -
D: TRBD2
CDR3: CASSLLSQRDYPDTQYF
DNA: TGCGCCAGCAGCTTGCTCTCCCAGCGGGACTACCCAGATACGCAGTATTTT

V: TRBV21-1
J: TRBJ2-4
size: -
D: -
CDR3: CASSTQTDILAKNIQYF
DNA: TGTGCCAGCAGCACCCAGACCGATATTCTAGCCAAAAACATTCAGTACTTC

V: TRBV3-1/TRBV3-2
J: TRBJ2-5
size: -
D: TRBD1
CDR3: CASSRQGGQETQYF
DNA: TGTGCCAGCAGCCGACAGGGTGGGCAAGAGACCCAGTACTTC

V: TRBV12-2
J: TRBJ2-5
size: -
D: -
CDR3: CASRFGTETQYF
DNA: TGTGCAAGTCGCTTCGGGACAGAGACCCAGTACTTC

V: TRBV5-1
J: TRBJ2-2
size: -
D: -
CDR3: CASSLSGGTTGELFF
DNA: TGCGCCAGCAGCTTGTCTGGGGGAACCACCGGGGAGCTGTTTTTT

V: TRBV19
J: TRBJ2-6
size: few
D: -
CDR3: CASRGHGEVSGANVLTF
DNA: TGTGCCAGTAGGGGTCACGGCGAGGTCTCTGGGGCCAACGTCCTGACTTTC

V: TRBV28
J: TRBJ1-2
size: -
D: TRBD1
CDR3: CASSLPTPGQGKYGYTF
DNA: TGTGCCAGCAGTTTACCTACTCCGGGACAGGGAAAATATGGCTACACCTTC

V: TRBV6-5
J: TRBJ2-2
size: -
D: TRBD1
CDR3: CASSYLTGGPGELFF
DNA: TGTGCCAGCAGTTATCTTACAGGGGGTCCCGGGGAGCTGTTTTTT

V: TRBV18
J: TRBJ1-1
size: -
D: -
CDR3: CASHPRGGHTEAFF
DNA: TGTGCCAGCCACCCACGGGGGGGGCACACTGAAGCTTTCTTT

V: TRBV28
J: TRBJ1-1
size: once
D: -
CDR3: CASSSGTSEAFF
DNA: TGTGCCAGCAGTTCCGGGACTTCTGAAGCTTTCTTT

V: TRBV7-3
J: TRBJ2-1
size: -
D: TRBD2
CDR3: CASSLSGGAIGSGEQFF
DNA: TGTGCCAGCAGCTTAAGCGGGGGGGCTATCGGCTCTGGTGAGCAGTTCTTC

V: TRBV2
J: TRBJ1-2
size: -
D: -
CDR3: CASSELEGSWGYTF
DNA: TGTGCCAGCAGTGAACTCGAGGGGTCCTGGGGCTACACCTTC